The 14 T cell receptor beta chains given below trace back to one sample, sequenced in a study of blood T cell repertoires in COVID-19. Assay used: immunoSEQ multiplex PCR; TCRdb lists only in-frame clones, some missing. Among roughly 390,000 clones, around 84% were seen once, and the ten largest hold 3.5% to 4%. Specimen: peripheral blood. The receptor set was obtained from a young woman with acute or convalescent COVID-19.

The chain recombines TRBV7-9 with TRBJ2-3; no clear D. The CDR3 is 12 residues long. V lost 7 bases and J lost 2, with 7 bases in between. Germline-derived CDR1 and CDR2 are SEHNR and FQNEAQ (reference sequence). CDR3 bases: TGTGCCAGCAACATTCACACAGATACGCAGTATTTT. It specifies CASNIHTDTQYF.

The chain is built from TRBV6-5 and TRBJ2-7; weak D call: TRBD2 (5 bases). V lost 9 bases, J lost 5 bases, and 11 bases lay in between. The CDR3 covers 11 residues. Germline values: CDR1 MNHEY, CDR2 SVGAGI. CDR3 loop: CARTRTNEQYF. In nucleotides, the CDR3 is TGTGCCAGAACTAGAACAAACGAGCAGTACTTC.

The V and J genes are TRBV11-2 and TRBJ1-5; TRBD1 agrees at 7 bases. With V trimmed by 3 bases and J by 5 bases, 1 base remained unmatched. The CDR3 runs 13 residues. Germline V gene lookup returns CDR1 SGHAT and CDR2 FQNNGV. The CDR3 sequence: CASSLGQHQPQHF. The CDR3 nucleotides read TGTGCCAGCAGCTTGGGACAGCATCAGCCCCAGCATTTT. The variable domain in full, with the rest retrieved from reference TRBV11-2 and TRBJ1-5, is EAGVAQSPRYKIIEKRQSVAFWCNPISGHATLYWYQQILGQGPKLLIQFQNNGVVDDSQLPKDRFSAERLKGVDSTLKIQPAKLEDSAVYLCASSLGQHQPQHFGDGTRLSIL.

This chain uses TRBV2 with TRBJ2-5; D is possibly TRBD2 (5 bases). The CDR3 sequence is 14 residues long. Germline loops: CDR1 SNHLY, CDR2 FYNNEI. Trimming removed 5 bases at V and 4 bases at J, with 14 bases between. In DNA form, the CDR3 reads TGTGCCAGCAGTCCGGCCAGAGGGTCAGAGACCCAGTACTTC. Translating it yields CASSPARGSETQYF.

The chain carries TRBV29-1 and TRBJ1-1; weak D call: TRBD1 (5 bases). V was pared by 2 bases and J by 6 bases, with 13 bases between. The CDR3 spans 13 residues. Germline V gene sequence: CDR1 SQVTM, CDR2 ANQGSEA. CDR3 residues: CSVELGLWAEAFF. The DNA of the CDR3 is TGCAGCGTTGAACTGGGACTCTGGGCTGAAGCTTTCTTT.

This chain connects TRBV4-1 to TRBJ2-7; D possibly corresponds to TRBD1 (6 bases). Trimming pared 8 bases from V and 3 bases from J, leaving 26 bases between. Germline V gene sequence: CDR1 MGHRA, CDR2 YSYEKL. This CDR3 has 17 amino acids. This chain's CDR3 is CASLGASTQGKGYEQYF. CDR3 in DNA: TGCGCCAGCCTGGGGGCTAGCACACAGGGCAAAGGCTACGAGCAGTACTTC.

V gene TRBV4-1 combines with J gene TRBJ2-5, with D possibly TRBD1 on 6 matching bases. V was cut by 4 bases and J by 2 bases, with 14 bases left in between. Per germline, CDR1 MGHRA and CDR2 YSYEKL. The CDR3 contains 15 residues. CDR3 nucleotide sequence: TGCGCCAGCAGCCCTGGACAGTTGGAGCAAGAGACCCAGTACTTC. Encoded protein: CASSPGQLEQETQYF.

This clone was counted only a few times. V and J are TRBV7-3 and TRBJ1-2; D is perhaps TRBD1 (6 bases). In germline, CDR1 is SGHTA, CDR2 FQGTGA. There are 15 residues in the CDR3. Deletions cut 6 bases from V and 4 bases from J, with 18 bases between. The DNA for the CDR3 is TGTGCCAGCAGGCCGGATTACAGGGCCCCCTATGGCTACACCTTC. This gives the protein CASRPDYRAPYGYTF.

This chain links TRBV27 with TRBJ2-3; D is unclear. Trimming left V 5 bases short and J 4 bases short, with 10 bases between. Germline values: CDR1 MNHEY, CDR2 SMNVEV (reference sequence). This CDR3 contains 13 residues. The chain's CDR3 is CASSRVYPDTQYF. CDR3 DNA: TGTGCCAGCAGTCGGGTTTACCCAGATACGCAGTATTTT.

V usage is TRBV25-1 and J usage is TRBJ2-3; TRBD1 agrees at 7 bases. Per the germline V gene, CDR1 is MGHDK and CDR2 is SYGVNS. This CDR3 is 13 amino acids long. The V segment lost 3 bases and the J segment 5 bases; nucleotides outside the gene matches: 2. In DNA form, the CDR3 reads TGTGCCAGCAGTGAGACAGGGAGAGATACGCAGTATTTT. This sequence encodes CASSETGRDTQYF. Full variable domain (missing parts from reference TRBV25-1 and TRBJ2-3): EADIYQTPRYLVIGTGKKITLECSQTMGHDKMYWYQQDPGMELHLIHYSYGVNSTEKGDLSSESTVSRIRTEHFPLTLESARPSHTSQYLCASSETGRDTQYFGPGTRLTVL.

The chain is built from TRBV27 and TRBJ1-1; 8 bases are shared with TRBD1. The CDR3 is 16 amino acids. Germline V CDR1 and CDR2: MNHEY, SMNVEV (reference sequence). Losses at the gene ends were 8 bases for V and 5 bases for J; bases not matched to a gene: 16. CDR3 amino acids: CASGPRKDRDVTEAFF. The CDR3 bases are TGTGCCAGCGGACCCAGAAAGGACAGGGATGTGACTGAAGCTTTCTTT.

This sequence joins TRBV3-1 (or the pseudogene TRBV3-2) and TRBJ1-2; TRBD1 might be the D (5 bases). CDR3 size: 14 residues. Trimming cost V 7 bases and J 5 bases, with 17 bases left between them. CDR1 and CDR2 (germline): LGHDT, YNNKEL (reference sequence). CDR3 sequence reads: CASTASKGWYGYTF. In DNA form, the CDR3 reads TGTGCCAGCACCGCCTCGAAGGGGTGGTATGGCTACACCTTC.

This chain joins TRBV24-1 and TRBJ2-1; 13 nucleotides align to TRBD2. The germline V gene encodes CDR1 KGHDR and CDR2 SFDVKD. V lost 12 bases, J lost 5 bases, and 6 bases stayed unmatched. The CDR3 is 14 residues long. The CDR3 DNA is TGTGCCGCTCAAACTAGCGGGAGGGACAATGAGCAGTTCTTC. Protein sequence: CAAQTSGRDNEQFF.

Notes on this clone: The identical CDR3 is also encoded by other nucleotide sequences in the sample. The rearrangement links TRBV19 to TRBJ2-2; 10 bases line up with TRBD1. This CDR3 contains 15 residues. V lost 6 bases, J lost 3 bases, and 4 bases stayed unmatched. Looked up from germline, CDR1 is LNHDA and CDR2 is SQIVND (reference sequence). The DNA for the CDR3 is TGTGCCAGTAGACTCGGGACAGGGGACACCGGGGAGCTGTTTTTT. Protein: CASRLGTGDTGELFF.